This TCR beta chain is from a study of cytomegalovirus exposure and HLA in healthy donors. Study-level results: The authors assumed roughly uniform sequencing depth across donors for presence/absence analyses. A later analysis showed TCR association rates differing by HLA locus, peaking at DRB1 and lowest at HLA-C. Whilst most TCR sequences proved rare, a subset of public TCRs occurred across many donors. The classifier reportedly diagnosed cytomegalovirus status with high specificity and sensitivity.

The CDR3 is made up of 15 amino acids. Germline V gives CDR1 SGHTA, CDR2 FQGNSA. Deletions cut 4 bases from V and 5 bases from J, with 18 bases between. In regard to this clone: Antigen: not known.

60 Vbeta and 13 Jbeta primers were used in PCR. Assay used: immunoSEQ multiplex PCR; TCRdb lists only in-frame clones, some missing. The table includes some 140,000 clones, 79% detected once. This receptor was taken from a young man in good health and CMV-seronegative. The specimen sequenced was PBMCs. The chain has TRBV7-2 and TRBJ2-7, with D tentatively TRBD2 (6 bases). In DNA, the CDR3 is TGTGCCAGCAGCTACTCGCGGGACCTTCGCAACGAGCAGTACTTC. Translating gives CASSYSRDLRNEQYF.